Here is one T cell receptor (beta chain) with its context. Its antigen is currently unknown. The CDR3 sequence is 15 residues long. Germline CDR1 and CDR2: MRHNA and SNTAGT. V lost 2 bases and J lost 9; bases outside the gene matches: 3. Sequencing libraries for TCR beta were prepared with iRepertoire HTBI primers and Arm-PCR of CDR3 regions. TCRdb processed the multiplex PCR reads anew with MiXCR; each CDR3 protein has one entry. The data show hundreds of thousands of distinct CDR3 sequences, 15% to 20% seen once. The data are from a study of regulatory T cells in long-lasting Graves disease. Regarding the study as a whole: Patients with persistent disease shared roughly 3,000 public clonotypes, outpacing the 966 shared by new patients. Persistent disease samples used TRBV28, TRBJ1-2 and TRBJ2-5 preferentially. Lower TCR diversity characterized persistent Graves' patients relative to newly diagnosed patients.

Time point in this sample: newly diagnosed GD, antithyroid drugs for less than 3 months. The TCR library was prepared using RNA isolated from PBMCs. These same records also appear under a second study, on T cells in Graves' hyperthyroidism and ophthalmopathy.

This receptor was obtained from a woman aged 30 to 39 with Graves disease. This specimen consisted of peripheral blood mononuclear cells (PBMCs), obtained at new diagnosis, from a patient treated with antithyroid drugs. V is TRBV6-4 and J is TRBJ1-6; the match to TRBD1 covers 11 bases. CDR3 region: CASSDLGQGVSPLHF. In nucleotides, the CDR3 is TGTGCCAGCAGTGACCTGGGACAGGGGGTTTCACCCCTCCACTTT.